This T cell receptor beta chain was profiled in a study of shared clonotypes between healthy human individuals. Findings and caveats of the study: The sharing of 4.5% to 5% of naive CD4 clonotypes was seen across a handful of donors.

Naive CD8 cells lacked CD45RO and underwent positive selection for CCR7, leaving out terminally differentiated effector memory CD45RA+ cells. All participating donors were Caucasian adults from Nashville, Tennessee. There are 12 residues in the CDR3. V dropped 8 bases and J dropped 4 bases, with 11 bases sitting between them. Per germline, CDR1 SNHLY and CDR2 FYNNEI. Using 200 ng DNA, tens of thousands of T cell genomes, the sorted-subset replicate PCRs were run. Libraries were prepared by immunoSEQ multiplex PCR; TCRdb keeps only in-frame clonotypes and omits some of them. The sample shows around 2,000,000 clones, about 95% of them seen only once. To note about this clone: What it recognizes is unknown.

The material sequenced was naive CD8+ T cells sorted from blood. The J gene is TRBJ1-1, the V gene TRBV2, with a tentative D call TRBD1 (6 bases). The TCR comes from a young man in good health. The CDR3 DNA reads as TGTGCCAGCTTATGGGGGGCCACTGAAGCTTTCTTT. Translated, it gives CASLWGATEAFF.